This T cell receptor beta chain comes out of a study of blood T cell repertoires in COVID-19. At the level of the study: Material from acute and convalescent COVID-19 was sourced from the United States, Italy and Spain. Sample material is recorded as cDNA or gDNA derived from T cells, B-cell-depleted T cells, or PBMCs.

Original analysis: Estimated nucleated cell counts came from reference gene primer amplification. The repertoire was sequenced with immunoSEQ multiplex PCR; TCRdb's copy has only in-frame clones and lacks some. The V and J calls and clone size were taken over from that table, and D and trimming were inferred from the DNA. The sample has fewer than 150,000 clones; roughly 85% are singletons. V lost 5 bases and J lost 1; bases outside the gene matches: 4. Germline values: CDR1 SEHNR, CDR2 FQNEAQ (reference sequence). This CDR3 has 15 amino acids. Specimen: peripheral blood. The chain is built from TRBV7-9 and TRBJ1-3, with 8 bases fitting TRBD1. This sequence originates from a woman in her fifties or sixties with COVID-19, enrolled during active disease. DNA of the CDR3: TGTGCCAGCAGCCCCAGGGGGCTATCTGGAAACACCATATATTTT. Its translation is CASSPRGLSGNTIYF.